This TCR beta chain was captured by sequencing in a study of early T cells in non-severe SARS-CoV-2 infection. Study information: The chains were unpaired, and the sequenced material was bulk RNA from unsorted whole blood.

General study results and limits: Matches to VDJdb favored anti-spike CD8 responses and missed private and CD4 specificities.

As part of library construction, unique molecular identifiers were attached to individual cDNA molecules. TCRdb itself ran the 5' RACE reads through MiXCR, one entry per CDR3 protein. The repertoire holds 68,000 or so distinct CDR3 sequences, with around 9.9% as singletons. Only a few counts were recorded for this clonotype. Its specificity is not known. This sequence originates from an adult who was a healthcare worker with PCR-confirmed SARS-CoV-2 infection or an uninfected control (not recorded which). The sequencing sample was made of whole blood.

The CDR3 region is CASSGRPSLSSYNEQFF. The CDR3 DNA reads as TGTGCCAGTAGTGGCCGTCCTAGCCTCAGCTCCTACAATGAGCAGTTCTTC. The V call is TRBV19, the J call TRBJ2-1, with a possible D match to TRBD2 (5 bases). V lost 5 bases to trimming and J lost 0 bases, with 17 bases between them. Germline V gene lookup returns CDR1 LNHDA and CDR2 SQIVND (reference sequence). The CDR3 covers 17 residues.